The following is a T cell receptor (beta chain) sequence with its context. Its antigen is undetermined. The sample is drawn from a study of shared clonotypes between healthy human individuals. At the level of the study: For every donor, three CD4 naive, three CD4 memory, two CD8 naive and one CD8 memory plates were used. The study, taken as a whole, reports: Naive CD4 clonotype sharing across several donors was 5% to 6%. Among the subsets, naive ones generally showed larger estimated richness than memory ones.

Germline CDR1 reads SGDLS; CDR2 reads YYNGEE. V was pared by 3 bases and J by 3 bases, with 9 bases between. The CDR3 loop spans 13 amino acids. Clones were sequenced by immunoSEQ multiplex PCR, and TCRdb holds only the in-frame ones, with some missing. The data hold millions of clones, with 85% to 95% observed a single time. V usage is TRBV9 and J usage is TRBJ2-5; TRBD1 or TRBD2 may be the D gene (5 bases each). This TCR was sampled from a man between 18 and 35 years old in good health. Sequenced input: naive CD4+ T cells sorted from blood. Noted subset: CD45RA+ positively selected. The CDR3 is CASSAGREETQYF. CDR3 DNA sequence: TGTGCCAGCAGCGCGGGACGGGAAGAGACCCAGTACTTC. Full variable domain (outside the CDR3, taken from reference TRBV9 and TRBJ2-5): DSGVTQTPKHLITATGQRVTLRCSPRSGDLSVYWYQQSLDQGLQFLIQYYNGEERAKGNILERFSAQQFPDLHSELNLSSLELGDSALYFCASSAGREETQYFGPGTRLLVL.